The 3 T cell receptor beta chains in this list originate from one sample, sequenced in a study of T cells in Graves' hyperthyroidism and ophthalmopathy. Amplification of TCR beta CDR3 regions used RNA as the template. In the first-round RT-PCR of the TCR CDR3, the HTBI primer set was used. TCRdb passed the multiplex PCR reads through MiXCR, listing each CDR3 protein once. Of 550,000 to 800,000 distinct CDR3 sequences listed, 17% were seen once; the top ten hold 15% to 18%. Sequencing used blood. Receptors were obtained from a man between 45 and 60 years old with Graves' hyperthyroidism.

The rearrangement uses TRBV18 and TRBJ2-5, with no clear D. V was shortened by 6 bases and J by 1 base, with 18 bases between the two germline ends. This CDR3 contains 16 residues. CDR1 KGHSH and CDR2 LQKENI come from the germline V gene. CDR3: CASSFGAYVAQETQYF. DNA of the CDR3: TGTGCCAGCTCTTTTGGCGCATACGTGGCCCAAGAGACCCAGTACTTC.

The chain joins TRBV29-1 to TRBJ2-1; 7 bases map to TRBD2. The germline V gene has CDR1 SQVTM and CDR2 ANQGSEA. The V segment lost 4 bases and the J segment 2 bases; nucleotides outside the gene matches: 8. This CDR3 is 15 amino acids long. CDR3 in DNA: TGCAGCGTTGGAATGCGGGAGCGTACCTACAATGAGCAGTTCTTC. Translation: CSVGMRERTYNEQFF.

This clonotype was counted a few times. This CDR3 is CASSPGWVTVDTEAFF. In DNA, the CDR3 is TGCGCCAGCAGCCCGGGTTGGGTCACGGTGGACACTGAAGCTTTCTTT. V usage is TRBV4-1 and J usage is TRBJ1-1; D unclear. Germline V gives CDR1 MGHRA, CDR2 YSYEKL. This CDR3 has 16 amino acids. Trimming stripped 4 bases from V and 3 bases from J, with 18 bases between.